What follows are 24 T cell receptor beta chains derived from one specimen sequenced in a study of blood T cell repertoires in COVID-19. The method was immunoSEQ multiplex PCR; TCRdb's version includes in-frame clones alone and lacks a portion of them. The sample yields a few hundred thousand clones, over 75% seen once. The sample consisted of PBMCs or T cells enriched from blood (not recorded which). These receptors came from a woman aged 30 to 39 who had recovered from COVID-19.

This clone was seen many times. The rearrangement uses TRBV28 and TRBJ2-2; TRBD1 matches at 10 bases. The germline V gene encodes CDR1 MDHEN and CDR2 SYDVKM. The CDR3 loop spans 15 amino acids. The junction had 7 bases not matched to a gene; V was cut back by 7 bases and J by 5 bases. CDR3 sequence (DNA): TGTGCCAGCAACACTGGGACAGGGGATACCGGGGAGCTGTTTTTT. This codes for CASNTGTGDTGELFF.

This clone is a singleton in its sample. This chain joins TRBV15 and TRBJ1-2; 10 nucleotides line up with TRBD1. This CDR3 spans 13 amino acids. Germline V gene lookup returns CDR1 LNHNV and CDR2 YYDKDF (reference sequence). J lost 6 bases, V lost 6 bases, and 4 bases had no gene match. The CDR3 protein is CATSSGTGDGYTF. The CDR3 DNA reads TGTGCCACCAGTTCCGGGACAGGGGATGGCTACACCTTC.

In its sample, this clone was seen once. This chain links TRBV7-2 with TRBJ1-4; D possibly corresponds to TRBD1 (6 bases). With 4 bases removed from V and 1 base from J, the gap between germline ends came to 10 bases. The CDR3 sequence is 15 residues long. Germline V CDR1 and CDR2: SGHTA, FQGNSA. The CDR3 reads CASSSQGVTNEKLFF. The CDR3, as DNA: TGTGCCAGCAGCTCACAGGGTGTAACTAATGAAAAACTGTTTTTT.

CDR3 in DNA: TGCAGCGACGGTAGCGCACAAGAGACCCAGTACTTC. This sequence encodes CSDGSAQETQYF. The chain is built from TRBV29-1 and TRBJ2-5, with D possibly being TRBD2 (5 bases). Germline values: CDR1 SQVTM, CDR2 ANQGSEA. Deletions cut 7 bases from V and 2 bases from J, with 11 bases between. This CDR3 comprises 12 residues. Based on the CDR3 plus reference TRBV29-1 and TRBJ2-5, the full variable domain is SAVISQKPSRDICQRGTSLTIQCQVDSQVTMMFWYRQQPGQSLTLIATANQGSEATYESGFVIDKFPISRPNLTFSTLTVSNMSPEDSSIYLCSDGSAQETQYFGPGTRLLVL.

This chain connects TRBV12-3 or TRBV12-4 to TRBJ1-1; D not resolved. The V end lost 6 bases, the J end lost 2 bases, and 10 bases lay between the germline ends. The CDR3 totals 13 residues. The CDR3 reads CASSRNRNTEAFF. The CDR3 DNA is TGTGCCAGCAGCCGTAACAGAAACACTGAAGCTTTCTTT.

The rearrangement links TRBV10-2 to TRBJ2-3; D gene ambiguous. The CDR3 has 15 amino acids. Germline assignment: CDR1 WSHSY and CDR2 SAAADI. With 3 bases removed from V and 0 bases from J, the gap between germline ends came to 10 bases. The CDR3 DNA follows: TGCGCCAGCAGTGATTTGAGTACTAGCACAGATACGCAGTATTTT. It codes for CASSDLSTSTDTQYF.

This clone appeared once. The chain has TRBV7-8 and TRBJ2-7; 10 bases are shared with TRBD2. CDR1 and CDR2 from the germline V gene are SGHVS and FQNEAQ. The CDR3 totals 15 residues. J lost 7 bases, V lost 3 bases, and 9 bases had no gene match. The CDR3 sequence: CASSFTGTSVREQYF. CDR3 DNA: TGTGCCAGCAGCTTTACCGGGACTAGCGTGAGAGAGCAGTACTTC.

The V and J genes are TRBV18 and TRBJ1-5, with D maybe TRBD1 (6 bases). The ends were cut back, 3 bases at V and 0 bases at J, with 9 bases in the middle. Looked up from germline, CDR1 is KGHSH and CDR2 is LQKENI. The CDR3 loop spans 15 amino acids. The CDR3 protein is CASSPRTDSNQPQHF. CDR3 DNA: TGTGCCAGCTCACCCCGGACAGATAGCAATCAGCCCCAGCATTTT.

The V gene is TRBV5-6, the J gene TRBJ2-2; 9 bases are a match to TRBD1. CDR1 SGHDT and CDR2 YYEEEE come from the germline V gene. CDR3 size: 16 residues. V trimming: 4 bases; J trimming: 4 bases; junction bases outside the gene matches: 8. The CDR3 coding sequence is TGTGCCAGCAGCCGGCCGGGACAGGGAGTCACCGGGGAGCTGTTTTTT. Amino acids: CASSRPGQGVTGELFF. The full variable domain, in which reference TRBV5-6 and TRBJ2-2 provide the parts outside the CDR3, is DAGVTQSPTHLIKTRGQQVTLRCSPKSGHDTVSWYQQALGQGPQFIFQYYEEEERQRGNFPDRFSGHQFPNYSSELNVNALLLGDSALYLCASSRPGQGVTGELFFGEGSRLTVL.

This chain joins TRBV21-1 and TRBJ1-3; the table assigns TRBD1, which was not confirmed against the DNA. TRBV21-1 is noted as a pseudogene. CDR3 length: 13 residues. CDR3 loop: CARTEKFGNTIYF. The CDR3 nucleotides are TGTGCCAGGACAGAGAAATTTGGAAACACCATATATTTT.

The chain carries TRBV9 and TRBJ2-7; TRBD2 matches at 9 bases. Germline CDR1 SGDLS, CDR2 YYNGEE. The trim removed 0 bases at V and 3 bases at J, leaving 4 bases unmatched. This CDR3 is 15 amino acids long. CDR3 in DNA: TGTGCCAGCAGCGTAGGCGGGAGGGGTTTCTACGAGCAGTACTTC. Amino acid sequence: CASSVGGRGFYEQYF.

The table lists this clone with a count of one. The J gene is TRBJ2-3, the V gene TRBV7-9; D may be TRBD2 (5 bases). This CDR3 is 14 amino acids long. The germline V and J ends were trimmed by 7 bases and 2 bases, with 13 bases remaining between them. The V gene's germline CDR1 is SEHNR and CDR2 FQNEAQ (reference sequence). CDR3 loop: CASTPNSDTDTQYF. The CDR3 coding sequence is TGTGCCAGCACCCCGAATAGCGACACAGATACGCAGTATTTT.

The V call is TRBV7-2, the J call TRBJ2-1; D may be TRBD1 (6 bases). The CDR3 loop spans 13 amino acids. V was pared by 0 bases and J by 15 bases, with 15 bases between. CDR1 and CDR2 from the germline V gene are SGHTA and FQGNSA. CDR3 in DNA: TGTGCCAGCAGCTTAGCGAGCCAGGGGTATACGTTCTTC. This gives the protein CASSLASQGYTFF.

J is TRBJ1-2 and V is TRBV24-1; the match to TRBD1 covers 8 bases. The CDR3 is made up of 14 amino acids. Germline CDR1 reads KGHDR; CDR2 reads SFDVKD. The V segment lost 3 bases and the J segment 6 bases; nucleotides outside the gene matches: 5. The CDR3 region has the DNA TGTGCCACCAGTGATCATCAGGACAGGGATGGCTACACCTTC. This translates into CATSDHQDRDGYTF.

CDR3 protein: CASSYSKRDRDGYTF. The CDR3 DNA reads as TGTGCCAGCAGTTACTCGAAGCGGGACCGGGATGGCTACACCTTC. The rearrangement links TRBV6-5 to TRBJ1-2; possibly TRBD1 for D (5 bases). This CDR3 is 15 amino acids long. Between the trimmed V and J ends, which lost 0 bases and 6 bases, there was a span of 14 bases. Germline lookup yields CDR1 MNHEY and CDR2 SVGAGI.

This chain uses TRBV25-1 with TRBJ1-4, with a possible D match to TRBD1 (6 bases). The CDR3 runs to 15 residues. The germline V gene encodes CDR1 MGHDK and CDR2 SYGVNS. V shed 4 bases and J shed 4 bases, with 13 bases lying between them. The CDR3 loop is CASSGPTGLNEKLFF. In DNA, the CDR3 is TGTGCCAGCAGTGGTCCGACAGGCCTTAATGAAAAACTGTTTTTT.

This chain joins TRBV5-4 and TRBJ2-2, with D perhaps TRBD2 (7 bases). This CDR3 comprises 16 residues. The germline V and J ends were trimmed by 0 bases and 7 bases, with 16 bases remaining between them. Per germline, CDR1 SGHNT and CDR2 YYREEE (reference sequence). The CDR3 is CASSLDVGGPVGELFF. CDR3 in DNA: TGTGCCAGCAGCTTGGACGTGGGGGGGCCCGTCGGGGAGCTGTTTTTT. Complete variable domain (other parts from reference TRBV5-4 and TRBJ2-2): ETGVTQSPTHLIKTRGQQVTLRCSSQSGHNTVSWYQQALGQGPQFIFQYYREEENGRGNFPPRFSGLQFPNYSSELNVNALELDDSALYLCASSLDVGGPVGELFFGEGSRLTVL.

This clone was seen once. This chain connects TRBV24-1 to TRBJ1-6; D gene ambiguous. CDR1 and CDR2 from the germline V gene are KGHDR and SFDVKD. The CDR3 loop spans 15 amino acids. The V and J ends lost 6 bases and 4 bases respectively, with 12 bases between them. CDR3 residues: CATSRGPGYNSPLHF. CDR3 nucleotide sequence: TGTGCCACCAGTAGAGGGCCGGGGTATAATTCACCCCTCCACTTT.

This sequence joins TRBV28 and TRBJ1-6, with D possibly matching TRBD1 (5 bases). This CDR3 is built from 15 residues. Trimming took off 7 bases at V and 6 bases at J, with 16 bases between the two ends. CDR1 and CDR2 (germline): MDHEN, SYDVKM. Written as DNA, the CDR3 is TGTGCCAGCACCGCCCAAGGGGTTCGTAATTCACCCCTCCACTTT. This translates into CASTAQGVRNSPLHF.

V is TRBV3-1 (or the pseudogene TRBV3-2) and J is TRBJ2-5, with TRBD2 matching over 14 bases. This CDR3 is built from 15 residues. The junction had 5 bases not matched to a gene; V was cut back by 7 bases and J by 4 bases. CDR1 is LGHDT, CDR2 YNNKEL, per germline (reference sequence). The CDR3 DNA reads TGTGCCAGCACCCTGACTAGCGGGAGGGGAGAGACCCAGTACTTC. It translates to CASTLTSGRGETQYF.

This clone was seen a single time. The J gene is TRBJ2-1, the V gene TRBV3-1 (or the pseudogene TRBV3-2), with TRBD2 as a possible D gene (6 bases). V dropped 3 bases and J dropped 9 bases, with 9 bases sitting between them. The CDR3 contains 12 residues. Germline V gives CDR1 LGHDT, CDR2 YNNKEL (reference sequence). The CDR3: CASSQTGVEQFF. As DNA, the CDR3 is TGTGCCAGCAGCCAGACGGGGGTTGAGCAGTTCTTC.

The V and J genes are TRBV7-9 and TRBJ2-5, with 7 nucleotides matching TRBD2. Trimming cost V 5 bases and J 1 base; bases outside gene matches: 4. The CDR3 has 14 amino acids. Germline loops: CDR1 SEHNR, CDR2 FQNEAQ (reference sequence). Here the CDR3 reads CASSNLAVQETQYF. CDR3 bases: TGTGCCAGCAGCAACCTAGCGGTCCAAGAGACCCAGTACTTC.

CDR3 nucleotide sequence: TGTGCCAGCAGCTGGATAGGGGTATACGAGCAGTACTTC. It specifies CASSWIGVYEQYF. The J gene is TRBJ2-7, the V gene TRBV7-2, with a tentative D call TRBD1 (5 bases). The CDR3 spans 13 residues. Trimming took 4 bases from V and 4 from J, leaving 11 bases between them. In germline, CDR1 is SGHTA, CDR2 FQGNSA.

The chain is built from TRBV6-5 and TRBJ1-2, with TRBD1 identical over 9 bases. Trimming took 0 bases from V and 4 from J; bases not matched to a gene: 6. This CDR3 comprises 16 residues. Germline V CDR1 and CDR2: MNHEY, SVGAGI. The CDR3 reads CASSYSGTGIPYGYTF. In DNA, the CDR3 is TGTGCCAGCAGTTACTCCGGGACAGGGATTCCCTATGGCTACACCTTC.